These 28 T cell receptor beta chains share one sample of origin, sequenced in a study of blood T cell repertoires in COVID-19. Clones were read by immunoSEQ multiplex PCR, and TCRdb kept only the in-frame ones, dropping some. The table includes 110,000 to 150,000 clones, 81% detected once. Sequencing was carried out using peripheral blood. These receptors all stem from a human donor in a cohort sampled during active COVID-19.

V gene TRBV6-2 or TRBV6-3 combines with J gene TRBJ2-1; 13 bases are a match to TRBD2. Germline trimming cut 0 bases from V and 14 bases from J; bases unmatched to any gene: 7. The CDR3 has 15 residues. Germline CDR1 MNHEY, CDR2 SVGEGT. CDR3 in DNA: TGTGCCAGCAGTTACTCGCCAGGGACTAGCGGGATAGAGTTCTTC. This translates into CASSYSPGTSGIEFF.

This chain links TRBV27 with TRBJ2-7; the match to TRBD1 covers 8 bases. CDR3 size: 14 residues. CDR1 MNHEY and CDR2 SMNVEV come from the germline V gene (reference sequence). Trimming at V came to 5 bases and at J to 5 bases, leaving 8 bases not matched to a gene. The DNA for the CDR3 is TGTGCCAGCAGTCTCTGGACAGGGACCGACGAGCAGTACTTC. Amino acid sequence: CASSLWTGTDEQYF.

The genes are TRBV29-1 and TRBJ2-1, with TRBD2 matching 9 bases. The V gene's germline CDR1 is SQVTM and CDR2 ANQGSEA. The CDR3 runs to 13 residues. V shed 4 bases and J 7 bases; nucleotides not matched to a gene: 5. The CDR3 region is CSVGTSVQNEQFF. The CDR3 region has the DNA TGCAGCGTTGGGACTAGCGTACAGAATGAGCAGTTCTTC.

This sequence joins TRBV12-3 or TRBV12-4 and TRBJ2-1; possibly TRBD1 for D (5 bases). The V end lost 2 bases, the J end lost 13 bases, and 9 bases lay between the germline ends. This CDR3 spans 11 amino acids. CDR3 nucleotides: TGTGCCAGCAGTTTATCAGGGTCCCAGTTCTTC. Amino acids: CASSLSGSQFF.

The chain carries TRBV6-6 and TRBJ1-6; no definite D call. Trimming stripped 3 bases from V and 6 bases from J, with 6 bases between. Germline loops: CDR1 MNHNY, CDR2 SVGAGI (reference sequence). The CDR3 is 13 residues long. DNA of the CDR3: TGTGCCAGCAGTTATCGTCCTAATTCACCCCTCCACTTT. It codes for CASSYRPNSPLHF.

This clone showed up just a few times. The rearrangement joins TRBV21-1 to TRBJ2-5; whether TRBD2, the table's D call, matches the DNA was not checked. TRBV21-1 is annotated as a pseudogene. The CDR3 sequence is 14 residues long. CDR3 protein: CASSNTTRSETQYF. For the CDR3, the DNA is TGTGCCAGCAGCAATACGACTAGGTCGGAGACCCAGTACTTC.

The V gene is TRBV7-6, the J gene TRBJ2-1; 10 nucleotides align to TRBD1. This CDR3 is built from 15 residues. V shed 3 bases and J 5 bases; nucleotides not matched to a gene: 4. Germline CDR1 SGHVS, CDR2 FNYEAQ. CDR3 DNA sequence: TGTGCCAGCAGCTTGGGGACAGGGGCAAACAATGAGCAGTTCTTC. Residues: CASSLGTGANNEQFF.

The V and J genes are TRBV19 and TRBJ2-5; maybe TRBD1 (5 bases). CDR3 length equals 13 residues. V lost 1 base and J lost 5, with 8 bases in between. Germline V CDR1 and CDR2: LNHDA, SQIVND (reference sequence). This chain's CDR3 is CASSIGAGETQYF. The CDR3 coding sequence is TGTGCCAGTAGTATAGGGGCAGGGGAGACCCAGTACTTC. The variable domain in full, with the rest retrieved from reference TRBV19 and TRBJ2-5, is DGGITQSPKYLFRKEGQNVTLSCEQNLNHDAMYWYRQDPGQGLRLIYYSQIVNDFQKGDIAEGYSVSREKKESFPLTVTSAQKNPTAFYLCASSIGAGETQYFGPGTRLLVL.

This clone has only a few counts. The chain couples TRBV29-1 to TRBJ2-7; 8 bases fit TRBD1. The CDR3 extends over 9 amino acids. Trimming cost V 7 bases and J 12 bases; bases outside gene matches: 5. Germline values: CDR1 SQVTM, CDR2 ANQGSEA. This CDR3 is CSDTGGWYF. DNA of the CDR3: TGCAGCGATACAGGGGGATGGTACTTC.

The rearrangement uses TRBV5-1 and TRBJ2-7; maybe TRBD1 (7 bases). V gave up 0 bases and J gave up 7 bases, with 14 bases separating them. This CDR3 has 14 amino acids. Germline assignment: CDR1 SGHRS and CDR2 YFSETQ. This chain's CDR3 is CASSLGAPGGEQYF. Here the CDR3 DNA reads TGCGCCAGCAGCTTGGGGGCCCCAGGGGGGGAGCAGTACTTC.

The chain joins TRBV10-3 to TRBJ2-5, with 9 bases aligning to TRBD2. V shed 8 bases, J shed 1 base, and the junction held 5 bases outside the gene matches. Germline loops: CDR1 ENHRY, CDR2 SYGVKD. CDR3 size: 14 residues. CDR3 in amino acids: CAIRAGGSQETQYF. The CDR3 DNA sequence: TGTGCCATCCGAGCGGGAGGTTCCCAAGAGACCCAGTACTTC.

The rearrangement uses TRBV28 and TRBJ1-5; D is perhaps TRBD1 (5 bases). Germline lookup yields CDR1 MDHEN and CDR2 SYDVKM. The CDR3 extends over 15 amino acids. V was clipped by 1 base and J by 0 bases, with 7 bases between them. This CDR3 is CASSLFDSSNQPQHF. CDR3 bases: TGTGCCAGCAGTTTATTCGACAGTAGCAATCAGCCCCAGCATTTT.

The CDR3 loop reads CASSLAGRAGGYTF. In DNA, the CDR3 is TGCGCCAGCAGCCTGGCCGGGAGGGCGGGTGGCTACACCTTC. This chain uses TRBV4-1 with TRBJ1-2; D is unresolved. This CDR3 is 14 amino acids long. Trimming took 4 bases from V and 7 from J, leaving 16 bases between them. Germline CDR1 reads MGHRA; CDR2 reads YSYEKL.

The rearrangement uses TRBV6-6 and TRBJ2-7; a weak D match, TRBD1 (6 bases). With 2 bases removed from V and 4 bases from J, the gap between germline ends came to 9 bases. Germline assignment: CDR1 MNHNY and CDR2 SVGAGI (reference sequence). This CDR3 region has 13 residues. Written as DNA, the CDR3 is TGTGCCAGCAGTTACGGACAGTTTTACGAGCAGTACTTC. Protein sequence: CASSYGQFYEQYF.

The chain is built from TRBV28 and TRBJ2-5, with 10 bases that match TRBD1. Germline CDR1 MDHEN, CDR2 SYDVKM. This CDR3 spans 15 amino acids. V shed 4 bases and J 2 bases; nucleotides not matched to a gene: 4. The CDR3 here is CASSSRDRGQETQYF. The CDR3 nucleotides are TGTGCCAGCAGTTCTCGGGACAGGGGTCAAGAGACCCAGTACTTC.

CDR3 region: CASSRGQVYGYTF. The CDR3 DNA reads as TGTGCCAGCAGCCGGGGACAGGTTTATGGCTACACCTTC. The chain joins TRBV14 to TRBJ1-2, with 8 bases matching TRBD1. Germline V gene sequence: CDR1 SGHDN, CDR2 FVKESK. J lost 5 bases, V lost 4 bases, and 3 bases had no gene match. The CDR3 runs to 13 residues.

As for this clone: One end of the junction fails to match germline, which may point to a read error. The V and J genes are TRBV9 and TRBJ2-2; TRBD1 agrees at 10 bases. Germline CDR1 is SGDLS and CDR2 is YYNGEE. This CDR3 comprises 18 residues. Here the CDR3 DNA reads TGTGCCAGCAGCGTAGCGGACAGGGGGTTAGCGGGACACCGGGGAGCTGTTTTT. Translating it yields CASSVADRGLAGHRGAVF.

The genes are TRBV6-1 and TRBJ1-1, with unresolved D. The CDR3 sequence is 17 residues long. Germline CDR1 and CDR2: MNHNS and SASEGT. The V end lost 0 bases, the J end lost 0 bases, and 14 bases lay between the germline ends. In nucleotides, the CDR3 is TGTGCCAGCAGTGAAGCGCCCCAGGTGCCGATGAACACTGAAGCTTTCTTT. It encodes CASSEAPQVPMNTEAFF.

V gene TRBV3-1 (or the pseudogene TRBV3-2) combines with J gene TRBJ2-1; 9 bases fit TRBD2. Germline V gene lookup returns CDR1 LGHDT and CDR2 YNNKEL (reference sequence). V shed 6 bases, J shed 6 bases, and the junction held 9 bases outside the gene matches. The CDR3 spans 15 residues. The CDR3 is CASRPLAGLGNEQFF. Written as DNA, the CDR3 is TGTGCCAGCAGGCCTCTAGCGGGATTGGGCAATGAGCAGTTCTTC.

The chain combines TRBV19 with TRBJ1-5, with 12 bases fitting TRBD1. Germline trimming cut 3 bases from V and 12 bases from J; bases unmatched to any gene: 12. The CDR3 length is 16 residues. Germline V gene sequence: CDR1 LNHDA, CDR2 SQIVND (reference sequence). The CDR3 loop is CASSMDGGDRGRGQHF. The CDR3 bases are TGTGCCAGTAGTATGGACGGGGGGGACAGGGGGCGAGGCCAGCATTTT.

The V call is TRBV7-2, the J call TRBJ2-1; unclear D gene. Germline V CDR1 and CDR2: SGHTA, FQGNSA. The V gene lost 5 bases and the J gene lost 4 bases, with 18 bases spanning the gap. The CDR3 length is 16 residues. The CDR3 loop is CASSALGWSSYNEQFF. The CDR3 DNA is TGTGCCAGCAGCGCCCTAGGCTGGAGCTCTTACAATGAGCAGTTCTTC.

The chain combines TRBV18 with TRBJ1-4; 9 nucleotides agree with TRBD1. Germline loops: CDR1 KGHSH, CDR2 LQKENI. This CDR3 spans 16 amino acids. The J segment lost 6 bases and the V segment lost 2 bases, leaving 7 bases of the junction unmatched. The CDR3, as DNA: TGTGCCAGCTCACCAAATACAGGGGGCGTTTATGAAAAACTGTTTTTT. It codes for CASSPNTGGVYEKLFF.

The chain employs TRBV27 and TRBJ1-2, with 8 bases aligning to TRBD1. The CDR3 spans 15 residues. Unmatched junction bases numbered 7, after V lost 3 bases and J lost 4 bases. CDR1 is MNHEY, CDR2 SMNVEV, per germline (reference sequence). CDR3 sequence: CASSFRQGALYGYTF. The DNA of the CDR3 is TGTGCCAGCAGTTTCCGGCAGGGGGCCCTCTATGGCTACACCTTC.

This chain uses TRBV19 with TRBJ2-1; 9 positions match TRBD2. This CDR3 region has 16 residues. The V segment lost 5 bases and the J segment 0 bases; nucleotides outside the gene matches: 5. Germline CDR1 reads LNHDA; CDR2 reads SQIVND (reference sequence). The CDR3 nucleotides are TGTGCCAGTAGTTCCCGACTAGCGGTCTCCTACAATGAGCAGTTCTTC. The encoded protein is CASSSRLAVSYNEQFF.

The chain employs TRBV15 and TRBJ1-3; TRBD1 matches 7 bases. The CDR3 has 15 residues. V lost 3 bases and J lost 4; bases outside the gene matches: 6. Germline CDR1 reads LNHNV; CDR2 reads YYDKDF (reference sequence). The CDR3 DNA reads TGTGCCACCAGCAGGGACAGGTCGTTCGGAAACACCATATATTTT. Translated, it gives CATSRDRSFGNTIYF.

The J gene is TRBJ2-5, the V gene TRBV7-2, with unresolved D. Trimming took 5 bases from V and 4 from J, leaving 17 bases between them. CDR1 is SGHTA, CDR2 FQGNSA, per germline. There are 15 residues in the CDR3. The chain's CDR3 is CASSPQPQARETQYF. The CDR3 nucleotides are TGTGCCAGCAGCCCTCAGCCGCAGGCTCGAGAGACCCAGTACTTC.

This chain joins TRBV28 and TRBJ1-6; D remains unclear. The V end was cut by 5 bases, the J end by 1 base, with 9 bases between. Germline-derived CDR1 and CDR2 are MDHEN and SYDVKM. This CDR3 has 15 residues. The CDR3 DNA follows: TGTGCCAGCAGTCCCAGTGCATCCTATAATTCACCCCTCCACTTT. This codes for CASSPSASYNSPLHF. The variable domain in full, completed from reference TRBV28 and TRBJ1-6, reads DVKVTQSSRYLVKRTGEKVFLECVQDMDHENMFWYRQDPGLGLRLIYFSYDVKMKEKGDIPEGYSVSREKKERFSLILESASTNQTSMYLCASSPSASYNSPLHFGNGTRLTVT.

V usage is TRBV28 and J usage is TRBJ2-7, with TRBD2 matching 16 bases. Germline V gene lookup returns CDR1 MDHEN and CDR2 SYDVKM. This CDR3 region has 17 residues. V was clipped by 4 bases and J by 5 bases; unmatched bases: 8. As DNA, the CDR3 is TGTGCCAGCAGTTCCGGGACTAGCGGGAGGGCCTTCCACGAGCAGTACTTC. It yields the protein CASSSGTSGRAFHEQYF.